The source of this T cell receptor beta chain is a study of blood T cell repertoires in COVID-19. Produced via immunoSEQ multiplex PCR; TCRdb's table is partial and in-frame only. The table shows approximately 97,000 clones, with approximately 84% occurring only once. This CDR3 contains 13 residues. Germline V gives CDR1 SEHNR, CDR2 FQNEAQ (reference sequence). Germline trimming cut 5 bases from V and 8 bases from J; bases unmatched to any gene: 4. This receptor was taken from a man in his forties with active or convalescent COVID-19. This chain joins TRBV7-9 and TRBJ2-2; 8 bases fit TRBD1. The sequencing sample was made of peripheral blood. This CDR3 reads CASSLTGAGELFF. The CDR3, as DNA: TGTGCCAGCAGCCTGACAGGGGCAGGGGAGCTGTTTTTT.